A selection of T cell receptor beta chains follows, all from one sample in a study of OX40 agonist ivuxolimab in advanced cancers. Assay: immunoSEQ multiplex PCR; the TCRdb copy retains only in-frame clones and omits some. The data contain fewer than 100,000 clones, about 93% of them seen just once; the ten biggest clones take up under 8%. The sample in question was CD4+ or CD8+ T cells sorted from blood, obtained in a trial of the OX40 agonist ivuxolimab. The receptors were sampled from an adult with an advanced solid tumor such as melanoma, head and neck, liver or kidney cancer. Each CDR3 is given with its conserved first and last residue. A D gene is named only where the DNA matches it firmly. Clone sizes are given selectively: once, few, many, or a class where the clone is expanded.

J	D	size	V	CDR3	DNA
TRBJ1-2	.	once	TRBV5-4	CASSFGGIYGYTF	TGTGCCAGCAGCTTTGGGGGGATCTATGGCTACACCTTC
TRBJ1-1	.	.	TRBV4-2	CASSQKTRNTEAFF	TGTGCCAGCAGCCAGAAGACCCGGAACACTGAAGCTTTCTTT
TRBJ1-5	.	.	TRBV6-5	CASSYSRGPSQPQHF	TGTGCCAGCAGTTACTCGAGAGGCCCTAGTCAGCCCCAGCATTTT
TRBJ1-2	.	.	TRBV30	CAWNGRSPYGYTF	TGTGCCTGGAACGGTCGATCCCCTTATGGCTACACCTTC
TRBJ2-5	.	.	TRBV27	CASIRGGTQYF	TGTGCCAGCATCCGAGGGGGGACCCAGTACTTC
TRBJ1-2	TRBD1	.	TRBV13	CASSGRGNYGYTF	TGTGCCAGCAGCGGCAGGGGGAACTATGGCTACACCTTC
TRBJ1-4	.	.	TRBV27	CASRSRGTNEKLFF	TGTGCCAGCAGGTCCCGGGGGACGAATGAAAAACTGTTTTTT
TRBJ1-5	.	.	TRBV4-1	CASSQGRPWDSVWPQHF	TGCGCCAGCAGCCAAGGGAGGCCATGGGATTCCGTGTGGCCCCAGCATTTT
TRBJ2-3	.	.	TRBV9	CASSVGSSTDTQYF	TGTGCCAGCAGCGTAGGTAGTAGCACAGATACGCAGTATTTT
TRBJ1-1	.	.	TRBV29-1	CSVETRGGNTEAFF	TGCAGCGTTGAAACGCGCGGGGGAAACACTGAAGCTTTCTTT
TRBJ2-2	TRBD2	.	TRBV9	CASSLAGGPTGELFF	TGTGCCAGCAGCCTAGCGGGGGGGCCCACCGGGGAGCTGTTTTTT
TRBJ1-4	.	.	TRBV7-9	CASSSNRAGEKLFF	TGTGCCAGCAGTTCCAACAGGGCTGGTGAAAAACTGTTTTTT
TRBJ1-1	.	.	TRBV9	CASSVGINTEAFF	TGTGCCAGCAGCGTAGGGATAAACACTGAAGCTTTCTTT
TRBJ2-1	.	.	TRBV2	CASSDGEQFF	TGTGCCAGCAGTGACGGGGAGCAGTTCTTC
TRBJ1-2	.	once	TRBV9	CASNRGNYGYTF	TGTGCCAGCAATCGGGGAAACTATGGCTACACCTTC
TRBJ2-1	TRBD2	.	TRBV6-5	CASSLLAGNYNEQFF	TGTGCCAGCAGCTTACTAGCGGGAAACTACAATGAGCAGTTCTTC